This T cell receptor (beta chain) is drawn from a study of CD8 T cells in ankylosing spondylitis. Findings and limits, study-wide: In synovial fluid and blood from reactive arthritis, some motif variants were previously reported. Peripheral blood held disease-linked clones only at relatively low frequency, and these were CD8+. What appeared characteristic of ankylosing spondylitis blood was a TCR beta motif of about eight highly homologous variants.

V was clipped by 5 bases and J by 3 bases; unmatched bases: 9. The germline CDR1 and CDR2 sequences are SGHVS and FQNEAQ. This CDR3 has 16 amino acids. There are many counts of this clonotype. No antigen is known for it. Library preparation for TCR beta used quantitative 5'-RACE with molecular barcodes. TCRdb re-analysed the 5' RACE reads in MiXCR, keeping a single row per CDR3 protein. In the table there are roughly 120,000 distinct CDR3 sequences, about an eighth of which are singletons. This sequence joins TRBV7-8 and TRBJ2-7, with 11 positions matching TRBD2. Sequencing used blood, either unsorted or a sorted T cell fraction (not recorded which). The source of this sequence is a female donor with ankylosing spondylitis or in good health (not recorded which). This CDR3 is CASSPGTSGTYYEQYF. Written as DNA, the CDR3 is TGTGCCAGCAGCCCTGGGACTAGCGGAACCTACTACGAGCAGTACTTC.